This entry describes one T cell receptor beta chain. Its antigen specificity is not known. No quality values exist for individual bases; no much larger clone is one base distant. The entry originates in a study of T cell clonotyping in hematopoietic cell transplantation (dated by TCRdb to the early 2020s). Looking at the study overall: A total of more than 110 blood samples were gathered in the study from roughly 40 consecutive transplant recipients along with their related donors. Recruitment of patients was conducted between late 2015 and January 2017, and follow-up was continued until September 2020 or death.

The paper's findings and limits, for the study overall: Recipient TCR diversity fell after transplant, with pathologically expanded clonotypes rising progressively from day 30 to day 180. The sample size was limited and the cells went unsorted, which meant the CD4 and CD8 repertoire contributions could not be told apart. Donor and pretransplant recipient Inverse Simpson Index values predicted broader posttransplant TCR repertoire diversity. Overlap with donor repertoires was found for only a small fraction of recipient repertoires, with over 95% found to appear de novo at the given depth.

The germline V gene (reference sequence) sets CDR1 to GTSNPN and CDR2 to SVGIG. A distance of 4 bases separates the germline ends of V and J, which lose 0 bases and 3 bases respectively. From its cysteine to its phenylalanine, the CDR3 spans 12 amino acids. The DNA shown is the 36-base CDR3, in frame from base 1. The immunoSEQ assay, a bias-controlled multiplex PCR using V- and J-specific primers, was used to amplify TCR beta CDR3 regions from genomic DNA. In a second PCR step, a proprietary barcode and Illumina adapter sequences were attached to the CDR3 amplicons. An Illumina MiSeq instrument was used for sequencing of the CDR3 libraries. The study's processing was this. Export and quality control were performed with immunoSEQ Analyzer 3.0, and downstream analyses were performed with R Bioconductor and Immunarch. Repertoire metrics were calculated using only productive rearrangements within the normalized downsampled data set. Clonotypes larger than 5 templates in the normalized cohort were defined as pathologically expanded. Repertoire diversity was measured with the Inverse Simpson Index. To capture all clonotypes, the CMV-specificity analyses were run on the non-normalized data set. In its TCRdb copy, this immuneACCESS table keeps in-frame sequences only and misses some clones. Where compared with another copy, unresolved V genes explain less than half of these, and the others have no known cause. V and J calls and clone size follow that table, whereas D and trimming were derived from the DNA. The table for this sample lists around 6,100 clones; around 32% of them were counted only once. Under 20% of the sample lies in the top ten.

What this sample's time point label stands for: 30 days after allo-HCT. Recipient blood was collected about 28 days before transplant and at days 30, 100 and 180 after transplant. Using Nuclei Lysis Solution, genomic DNA was extracted from unfractionated peripheral blood mononuclear cells that were either fresh or cryopreserved. The receptor chain draws on TRBV30 and TRBJ2-3, with the D gene not confidently named. This clonotype originated in a female patient between 50 and 60 years old who had an allogeneic stem cell transplant from an unrelated donor, so the T cells may come from the graft donor. Some clones in this sample may be carry-over from other donors' samples. The sequencing used peripheral blood mononuclear cells, collected 30 days after allogeneic stem cell transplant. The bases read TGTGCCTGGAGTGTAGGAACAGATACGCAGTATTTT. The resulting protein is CAWSVGTDTQYF.